This T cell receptor beta chain is from a study of shared T cell receptors in the human thymus (dated by TCRdb to the early 2020s). At the level of the whole study: The study examined how self-reactive, shared T-cell receptor alpha chains are generated in the human thymus.

As regards this clone: The specificity of this receptor is unknown. No much larger clone exists at a distance of one base, and base qualities are not known.

Preparation of the library involved the immunoSEQ multiplex PCR assay. TCRdb carries this immuneACCESS record with in-frame sequences only. Its versions omit some clonotypes, under half of them owing to an unresolved V gene in the studies checked, with the rest unexplained. The sample table records about 660,000 clones; around nine tenths of these occur just once. Jointly, the top ten make up approximately 0.011% of the sample. Including cysteine and phenylalanine, the CDR3 has 19 amino acids. The retained sequence is limited to the CDR3, 57 bases, with the frame set at the first base. Trimmed from V: 1 base; trimmed from J: 5 bases; junction bases lacking a gene match: 16. The germline V gene supplies CDR1 SGHNT and CDR2 YENEEA. These data also formed part of another study, on human thymus T cells. Per the second study: In Finland, the donors were immunologically healthy infants who were having open corrective cardiac surgery for congenital heart defects. The thymus tissue came from surgical resects taken out during corrective cardiac surgery. Biased V and J gene segment usage appeared to be present in both thymic and peripheral blood repertoires. Highly overlapping thymic TCR repertoires among unrelated individuals were reported in the related research. The study used under 10 infant thymus samples plus four related peripheral blood samples to characterize TCR alpha and beta repertoires. The cohort included about 6 male and a couple of female infants, with donor ages spanning 7 to 244 days. After being mechanically released from the tissue, thymocytes were kept at -70 degrees C in pellets of about 8.5-30 million cells. Genomic DNA was extracted from frozen cell pellets with a QIAsymphony instrument. The immunoSEQ multiplex PCR assay was used to amplify the TCRB and TCRAD loci from a standardized amount of quality-controlled genomic DNA. Amplicons spanned the V(D)J region at a length sufficient to cover the CDR3 and identify V and J genes. Through the commercial immunoSEQ service, the amplicons were sequenced on an Illumina platform. Corrections for primer bias and sequencing errors followed previously described methods, while TCRAD and TCRB definitions were based on the IMGT database. Analysis of the repertoires was done with immunoSEQ Analyzer 3.0 and VDJTools and included basic statistics, V/J segment usage, diversity estimates, rarefaction and pairwise overlap. Diversity was estimated with Chao1, ChaoE, Efron-Thisted, Shannon and inverse Simpson indices, and also on datasets down-sampled to the smallest sample. For repertoire overlap, CDR3 nucleotide sequence, V gene and J gene had to match strictly, and clustering was done by Jaccard-based multidimensional scaling. On average, thymus samples gave about 810,000 unique TCRB clonotypes, whereas blood samples gave approximately 84,000.

The chain links TRBV11-3 with TRBJ2-3; 9 middle bases align to TRBD1. This clonotype was obtained from a boy under two years old with a congenital heart defect. Donor details come from another sample of the same person, matched by shared clones. The source material was thymocytes. The nucleotides are TGTGCCAGCAGCTTAGTACCCCGCCGAAGACGGGACAGGGTAGATACGCAGTATTTT. Protein translation: CASSLVPRRRRDRVDTQYF.